This T cell receptor beta chain originates from a study of CD8+ T cells in alopecia areata. Study background: The graft donors were approximately 6-12-month-old C3H/HeJ mice with spontaneous alopecia, and their skin went to approximately 7-11-week-old female C3H/HeJ mice. Study observations and caveats: Higher clonality and more expanded CD8+ clones appeared in lesional than normal scalp.

Extraction of RNA preceded its reverse transcription into cDNA, which served as the sequencing template. Repertoires were generated with immunoSEQ multiplex PCR, while TCRdb's copy carries only in-frame clones and drops some. The sample has over 100,000 clones, none seen only once; the top ten hold 15% to 20%. The CDR3 length is 15 residues. V was trimmed by 4 bases and J by 7 bases, leaving 15 bases between them. The germline V gene has CDR1 NNHDY and CDR2 SYVADS. This clone was counted only a few times. Its antigen is unknown. The TCRdb protein and the DNA translation do not line up at residue 12; the protein shown here was made by translating the DNA. Gene names follow the mouse nomenclature. The read falls 3 residues short of the CDR3 end, and the missing part is taken from the germline J gene.

The V call is TRBV13-3, the J call TRBJ1-6; the D gene is possibly TRBD1 (6 bases). TRBJ1-6 is placed among ORFs of uncertain function. This TCR came from a C3H/HeJ mouse with alopecia areata. This mouse strain has H2-k as its MHC haplotype. Sequenced input: lesional skin. The CDR3 sequence is CASSPLTGRNSPLYF. The DNA read from the CDR3 is TGTGCCAGCAGTCCCCTAACAGGGAGGAATTCGCCC.